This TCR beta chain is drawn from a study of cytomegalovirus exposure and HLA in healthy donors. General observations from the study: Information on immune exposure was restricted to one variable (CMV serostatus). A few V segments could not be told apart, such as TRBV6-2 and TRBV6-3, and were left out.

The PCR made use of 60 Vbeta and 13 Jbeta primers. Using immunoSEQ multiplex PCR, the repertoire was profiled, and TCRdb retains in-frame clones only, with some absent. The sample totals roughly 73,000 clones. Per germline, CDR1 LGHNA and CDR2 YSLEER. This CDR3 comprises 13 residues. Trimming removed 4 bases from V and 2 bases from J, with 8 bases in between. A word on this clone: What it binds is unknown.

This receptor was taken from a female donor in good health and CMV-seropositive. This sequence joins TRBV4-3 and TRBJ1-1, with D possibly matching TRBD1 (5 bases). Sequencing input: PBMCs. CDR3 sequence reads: CASSLDTNTEAFF. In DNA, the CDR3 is TGCGCCAGCAGCCTGGACACTAACACTGAAGCTTTCTTT.